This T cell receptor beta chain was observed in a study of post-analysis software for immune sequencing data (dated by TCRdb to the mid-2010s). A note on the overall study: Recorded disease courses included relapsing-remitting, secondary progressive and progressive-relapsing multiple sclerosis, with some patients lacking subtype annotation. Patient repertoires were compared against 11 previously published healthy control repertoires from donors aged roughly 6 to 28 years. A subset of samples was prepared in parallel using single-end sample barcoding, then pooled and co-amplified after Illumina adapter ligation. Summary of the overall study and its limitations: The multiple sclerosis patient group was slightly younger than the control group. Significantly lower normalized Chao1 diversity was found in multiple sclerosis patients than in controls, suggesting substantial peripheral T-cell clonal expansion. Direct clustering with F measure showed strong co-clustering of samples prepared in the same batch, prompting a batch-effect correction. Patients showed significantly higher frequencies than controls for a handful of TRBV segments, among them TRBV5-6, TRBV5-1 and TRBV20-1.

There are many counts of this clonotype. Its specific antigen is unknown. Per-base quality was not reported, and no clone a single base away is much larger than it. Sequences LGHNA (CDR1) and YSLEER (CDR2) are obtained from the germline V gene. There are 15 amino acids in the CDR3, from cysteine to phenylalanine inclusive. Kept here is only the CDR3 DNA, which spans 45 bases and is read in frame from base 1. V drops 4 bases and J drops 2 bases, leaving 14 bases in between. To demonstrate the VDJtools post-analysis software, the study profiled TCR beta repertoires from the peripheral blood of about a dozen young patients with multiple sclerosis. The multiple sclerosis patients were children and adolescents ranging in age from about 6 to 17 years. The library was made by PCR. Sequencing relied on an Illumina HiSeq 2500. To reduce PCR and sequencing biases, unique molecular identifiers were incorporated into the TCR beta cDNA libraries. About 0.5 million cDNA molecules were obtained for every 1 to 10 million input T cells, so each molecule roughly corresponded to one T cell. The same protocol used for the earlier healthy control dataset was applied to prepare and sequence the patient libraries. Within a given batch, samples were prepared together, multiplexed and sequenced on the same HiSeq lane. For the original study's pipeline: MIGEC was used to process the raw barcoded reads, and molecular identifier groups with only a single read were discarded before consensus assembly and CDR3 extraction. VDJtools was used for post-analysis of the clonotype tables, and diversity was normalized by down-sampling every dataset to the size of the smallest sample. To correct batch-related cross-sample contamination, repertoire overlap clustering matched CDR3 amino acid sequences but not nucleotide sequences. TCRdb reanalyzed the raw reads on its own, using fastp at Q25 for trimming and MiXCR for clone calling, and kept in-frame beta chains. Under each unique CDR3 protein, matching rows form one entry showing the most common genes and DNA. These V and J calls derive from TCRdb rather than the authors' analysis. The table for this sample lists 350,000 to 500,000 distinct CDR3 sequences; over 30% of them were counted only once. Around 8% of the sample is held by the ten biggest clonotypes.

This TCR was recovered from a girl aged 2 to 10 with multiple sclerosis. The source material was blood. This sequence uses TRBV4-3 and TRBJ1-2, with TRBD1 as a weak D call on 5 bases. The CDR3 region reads CASSPAVGVNYGYTF. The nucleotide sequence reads TGCGCCAGCAGCCCTGCGGTAGGGGTGAACTATGGCTACACCTTC.